Below are 10 T cell receptor beta chains sequenced from a single sample in a study of T cell responses to AZD1222 COVID-19 vaccine (dated by TCRdb to the early 2020s). This sample's time point label indicates: about 28 days (+/-7) after the second vaccine dose. Receptors were amplified or captured by the immunoSEQ multiplex PCR assay. Here the immuneACCESS table is served through TCRdb, limited to in-frame sequences with V and J called. Missing clones are a known gap in these copies; in checked studies unresolved V genes cover under half, and the rest lacks a known reason. In all, the sample holds 15,000 to 20,000 clones, and roughly 86% of those were seen once. The ten largest clones represent roughly 8.7% of the sample. This material consisted of peripheral blood, taken 28 days after the second AZD1222 dose. The receptors were gathered from an adult who received the AZD1222 COVID-19 vaccine.

This chain links TRBV18 with TRBJ1-1; D remains ambiguous. This CDR3 is 15 amino acids long. V was shortened by 2 bases and J by 0 bases, with 10 bases between the two germline ends. The germline gives CDR1 KGHSH, CDR2 LQKENI. CDR3 protein: CASSPIVGLNTEAFF. The CDR3 nucleotides are TGTGCCAGCTCACCAATTGTCGGGCTGAACACTGAAGCTTTCTTT.

This chain uses TRBV6-5 with TRBJ1-5; no reliable D call. V was shortened by 0 bases and J by 5 bases, with 5 bases between the two germline ends. The germline gives CDR1 MNHEY, CDR2 SVGAGI. The CDR3 sequence is 13 residues long. The CDR3 sequence: CASSYSSHQPQHF. CDR3 DNA: TGTGCCAGCAGTTACTCGAGCCATCAGCCCCAGCATTTT.

The chain is built from TRBV6-5 and TRBJ2-3, with 12 bases that match TRBD1. This CDR3 region has 14 residues. The germline gives CDR1 MNHEY, CDR2 SVGAGI. After removal of 6 bases from V and 8 bases from J, the junction contained 6 bases not matched to a gene. CDR3 in amino acids: CASSRGQGAITQYF. For the CDR3, the DNA is TGTGCCAGCAGCCGGGGACAGGGGGCGATTACGCAGTATTTT.

The sample holds one count of this clone. J is TRBJ2-3 and V is TRBV30; D gene uncertain. The CDR3 is made up of 12 amino acids. Germline V gene data show CDR1 as GTSNPN and CDR2 as SVGIG (reference sequence). The germline V and J ends were trimmed by 2 bases and 5 bases, with 8 bases remaining between them. DNA of the CDR3: TGTGCCTGGAGTTTGAGAGGAGATACGCAGTATTTT. Its protein is CAWSLRGDTQYF. Complete variable domain (other parts from reference TRBV30 and TRBJ2-3): SQTIHQWPATLVQPVGSPLSLECTVEGTSNPNLYWYRQAAGRGLQLLFYSVGIGQISSEVPQNLSASRPQDRQFILSSKKLLLSDSGFYLCAWSLRGDTQYFGPGTRLTVL.

The rearrangement joins TRBV9 to TRBJ2-1, with TRBD2 matching 9 bases. The CDR3 is 16 residues long. Germline assignment: CDR1 SGDLS and CDR2 YYNGEE. J gave up 2 bases and V 0 bases, and 3 bases lay outside the gene matches. CDR3: CASSVVVAGAYNEQFF. The CDR3 region has the DNA TGTGCCAGCAGCGTAGTTGTAGCGGGAGCCTACAATGAGCAGTTCTTC.

V and J are TRBV28 and TRBJ1-3, with a tentative D call TRBD1 (5 bases). Germline CDR1 and CDR2: MDHEN and SYDVKM. This CDR3 spans 12 amino acids. The V end was cut by 6 bases, the J end by 4 bases, with 7 bases between. Written as DNA, the CDR3 is TGTGCCAGCAGCTCAGGGGGAAACACCATATATTTT. It is translated as CASSSGGNTIYF. The complete variable domain, with remaining parts taken from reference TRBV28 and TRBJ1-3, reads DVKVTQSSRYLVKRTGEKVFLECVQDMDHENMFWYRQDPGLGLRLIYFSYDVKMKEKGDIPEGYSVSREKKERFSLILESASTNQTSMYLCASSSGGNTIYFGEGSWLTVV.

The rearrangement uses TRBV5-4 and TRBJ1-4, with D perhaps TRBD1 (5 bases). CDR3 length: 15 residues. V shed 0 bases and J shed 6 bases, with 12 bases lying between them. The germline V gene encodes CDR1 SGHNT and CDR2 YYREEE (reference sequence). The CDR3 loop is CASSLAGHPDEKLFF. DNA for the CDR3: TGTGCCAGCAGCTTGGCCGGACACCCTGATGAAAAACTGTTTTTT.

The chain carries TRBV6-6 and TRBJ2-6; 8 bases match TRBD1. There are 17 residues in the CDR3. From germline, CDR1 is MNHNY and CDR2 SVGAGI (reference sequence). Germline trimming cut 5 bases from V and 0 bases from J; bases unmatched to any gene: 6. The CDR3 DNA follows: TGTGCCAGCAGTCAGGACAGGGCAAGCTCTGGGGCCAACGTCCTGACTTTC. It is translated as CASSQDRASSGANVLTF.

This chain links TRBV6-5 with TRBJ2-1; 8 nucleotides match TRBD1. Germline lookup yields CDR1 MNHEY and CDR2 SVGAGI. This CDR3 is 13 amino acids long. V shed 5 bases and J 8 bases; nucleotides not matched to a gene: 5. DNA for the CDR3: TGTGCCAGCAGTCGGACAGGGATGCATGAGCAGTTCTTC. This encodes CASSRTGMHEQFF.

The chain has TRBV7-9 and TRBJ1-4; possible D gene TRBD1, 5 bases. The ends were cut back, 3 bases at V and 13 bases at J, with 18 bases in the middle. The CDR3 has 14 residues. Germline V CDR1 and CDR2: SEHNR, FQNEAQ (reference sequence). CDR3 nucleotide sequence: TGTGCCAGCAGCTTTGGTGGGACCAACGGGGGACTGTTTTTT. Its translation is CASSFGGTNGGLFF.